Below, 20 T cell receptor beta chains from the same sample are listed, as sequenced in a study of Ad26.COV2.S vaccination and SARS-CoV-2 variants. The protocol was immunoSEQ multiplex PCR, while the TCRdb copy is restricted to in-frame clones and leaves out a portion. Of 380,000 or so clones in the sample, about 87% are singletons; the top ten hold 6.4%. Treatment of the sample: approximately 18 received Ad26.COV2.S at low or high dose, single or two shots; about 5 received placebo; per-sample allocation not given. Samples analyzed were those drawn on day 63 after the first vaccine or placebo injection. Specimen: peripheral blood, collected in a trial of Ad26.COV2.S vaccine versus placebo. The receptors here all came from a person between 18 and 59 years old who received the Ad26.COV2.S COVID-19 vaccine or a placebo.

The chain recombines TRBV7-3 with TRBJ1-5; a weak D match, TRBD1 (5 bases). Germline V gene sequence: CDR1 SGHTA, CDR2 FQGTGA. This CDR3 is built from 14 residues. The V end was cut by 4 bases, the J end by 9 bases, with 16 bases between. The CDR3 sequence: CASSSAGGAGPQHF. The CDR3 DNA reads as TGTGCCAGCAGCTCGGCGGGAGGGGCCGGGCCCCAGCATTTT.

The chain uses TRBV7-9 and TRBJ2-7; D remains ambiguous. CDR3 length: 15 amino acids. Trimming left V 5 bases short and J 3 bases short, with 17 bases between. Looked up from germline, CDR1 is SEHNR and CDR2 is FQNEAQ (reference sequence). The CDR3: CASSPLGRFLYEQYF. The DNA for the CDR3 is TGTGCCAGCAGCCCACTGGGTAGGTTCCTCTACGAGCAGTACTTC.

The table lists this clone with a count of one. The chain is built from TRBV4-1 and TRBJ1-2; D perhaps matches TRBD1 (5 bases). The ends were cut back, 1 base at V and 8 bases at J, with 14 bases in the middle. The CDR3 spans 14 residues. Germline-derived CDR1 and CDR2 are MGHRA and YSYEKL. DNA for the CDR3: TGCGCCAGCAGCCAAGCCGGGACGACCTACGGCTACACCTTC. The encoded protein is CASSQAGTTYGYTF.

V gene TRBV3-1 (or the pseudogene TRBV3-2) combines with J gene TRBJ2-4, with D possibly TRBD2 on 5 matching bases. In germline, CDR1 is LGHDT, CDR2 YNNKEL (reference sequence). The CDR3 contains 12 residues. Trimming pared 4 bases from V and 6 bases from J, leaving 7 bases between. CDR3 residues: CASSLGVNIQYF. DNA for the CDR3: TGTGCCAGCAGCCTCGGGGTAAACATTCAGTACTTC.

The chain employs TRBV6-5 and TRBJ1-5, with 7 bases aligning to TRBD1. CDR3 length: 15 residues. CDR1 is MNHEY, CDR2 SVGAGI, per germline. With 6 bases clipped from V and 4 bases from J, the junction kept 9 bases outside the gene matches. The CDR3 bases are TGTGCCAGCAGGCCGCTGACAGGGAGGAATCAGCCCCAGCATTTT. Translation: CASRPLTGRNQPQHF.

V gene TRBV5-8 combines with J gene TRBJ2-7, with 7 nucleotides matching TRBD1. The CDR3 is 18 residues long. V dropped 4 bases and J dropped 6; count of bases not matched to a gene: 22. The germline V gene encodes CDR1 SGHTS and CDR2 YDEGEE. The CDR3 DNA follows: TGTGCCAGCAGCATAACCCCACCAGGAGCAGGGGGTATGAGCGAGCAGTACTTC. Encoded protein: CASSITPPGAGGMSEQYF.

The CDR3 bases are TGTGCCAGCAATCCCCGGACTGACGCGACCCAGTACTTC. Its translation is CASNPRTDATQYF. This chain joins TRBV2 and TRBJ2-5, with a possible D match to TRBD2 (5 bases). This CDR3 is built from 13 residues. The germline CDR1 and CDR2 sequences are SNHLY and FYNNEI. Trimming shortened V by 7 bases and J by 7 bases, and 16 bases separated the two germline ends. Full variable domain (missing parts from reference TRBV2 and TRBJ2-5): EPEVTQTPSHQVTQMGQEVILRCVPISNHLYFYWYRQILGQKVEFLVSFYNNEISEKSEIFDDQFSVERPDGSNFTLKIRSTKLEDSAMYFCASNPRTDATQYFGPGTRLLVL.

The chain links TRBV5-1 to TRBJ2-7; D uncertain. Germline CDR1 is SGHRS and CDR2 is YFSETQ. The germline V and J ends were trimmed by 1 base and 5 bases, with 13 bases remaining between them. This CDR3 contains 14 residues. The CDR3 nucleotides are TGCGCCAGCAGCTTGATTGGTGCTTCTGACGAGCAGTACTTC. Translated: CASSLIGASDEQYF.

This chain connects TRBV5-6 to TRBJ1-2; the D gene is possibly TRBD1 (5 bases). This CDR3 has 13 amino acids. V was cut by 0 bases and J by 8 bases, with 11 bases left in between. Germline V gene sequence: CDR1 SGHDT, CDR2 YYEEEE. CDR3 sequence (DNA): TGTGCCAGCAGCTTGGCCTCAGGGATCGGCTACACCTTC. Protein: CASSLASGIGYTF.

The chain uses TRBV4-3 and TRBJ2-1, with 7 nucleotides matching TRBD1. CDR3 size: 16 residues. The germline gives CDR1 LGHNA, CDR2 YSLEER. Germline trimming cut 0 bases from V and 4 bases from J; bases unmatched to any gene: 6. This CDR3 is CASSQDGTGDYNEQFF. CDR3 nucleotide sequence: TGCGCCAGCAGCCAAGATGGAACAGGGGATTACAATGAGCAGTTCTTC.

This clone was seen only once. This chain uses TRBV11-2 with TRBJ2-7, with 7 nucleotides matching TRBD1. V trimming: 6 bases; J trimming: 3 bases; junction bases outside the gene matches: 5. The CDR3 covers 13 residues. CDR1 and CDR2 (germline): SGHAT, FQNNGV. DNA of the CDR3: TGTGCCAGCAGAAGGGGACAGTTCTACGAGCAGTACTTC. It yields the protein CASRRGQFYEQYF.

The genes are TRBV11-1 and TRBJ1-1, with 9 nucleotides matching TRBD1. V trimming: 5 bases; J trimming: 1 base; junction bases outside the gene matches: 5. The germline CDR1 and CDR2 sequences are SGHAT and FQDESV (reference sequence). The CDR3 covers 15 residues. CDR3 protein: CASSRRQGENTEAFF. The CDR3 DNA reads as TGTGCCAGCAGCCGCCGACAGGGGGAGAACACTGAAGCTTTCTTT.

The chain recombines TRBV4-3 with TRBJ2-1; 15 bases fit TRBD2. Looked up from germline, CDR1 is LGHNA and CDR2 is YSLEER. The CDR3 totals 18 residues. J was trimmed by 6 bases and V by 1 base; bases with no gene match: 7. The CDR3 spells CASSQGTSGGVGSNEQFF. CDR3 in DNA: TGCGCCAGCAGCCAAGGGACTAGCGGGGGGGTAGGGAGCAATGAGCAGTTCTTC.

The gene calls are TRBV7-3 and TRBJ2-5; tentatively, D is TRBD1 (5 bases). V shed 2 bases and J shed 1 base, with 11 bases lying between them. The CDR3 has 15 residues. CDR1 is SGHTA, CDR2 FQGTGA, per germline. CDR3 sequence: CASSLGRQSQETQYF. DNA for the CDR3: TGTGCCAGCAGCTTAGGGCGACAGTCCCAAGAGACCCAGTACTTC.

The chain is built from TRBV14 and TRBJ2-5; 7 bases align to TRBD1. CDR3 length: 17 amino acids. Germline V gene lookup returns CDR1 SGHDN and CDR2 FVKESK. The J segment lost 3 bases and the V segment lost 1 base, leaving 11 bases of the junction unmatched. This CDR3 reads CASSQGVGTVFEETQYF. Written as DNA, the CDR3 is TGTGCCAGCAGCCAAGGTGTCGGGACAGTATTTGAAGAGACCCAGTACTTC.

For the CDR3, the DNA is TGTGCCAGCAGTATACAGGGACTAGCAGAAGATACGCAGTATTTT. It specifies CASSIQGLAEDTQYF. V is TRBV6-4 and J is TRBJ2-3; the match to TRBD2 covers 9 bases. There are 15 residues in the CDR3. Per germline, CDR1 MRHNA and CDR2 SNTAGT. V shed 5 bases and J 5 bases; nucleotides not matched to a gene: 8.

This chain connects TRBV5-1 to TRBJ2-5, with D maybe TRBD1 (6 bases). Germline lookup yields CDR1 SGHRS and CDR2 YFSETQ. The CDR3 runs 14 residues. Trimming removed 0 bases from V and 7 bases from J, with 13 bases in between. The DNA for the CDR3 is TGCGCCAGCAGCTTGGATGGGGGCGCCGGGACCCAGTACTTC. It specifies CASSLDGGAGTQYF.

CDR3 sequence: CASSYRMNTEAFF. DNA of the CDR3: TGTGCCAGCAGTTACAGGATGAACACTGAAGCTTTCTTT. The V gene is TRBV6-2 or TRBV6-3, the J gene TRBJ1-1, with no clear D. Per germline, CDR1 MNHEY and CDR2 SVGEGT. Trimming took off 2 bases at V and 0 bases at J, with 4 bases between the two ends. This CDR3 region has 13 residues.

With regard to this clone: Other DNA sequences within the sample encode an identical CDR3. The CDR3 sequence is CASSLARLNTEAFF. CDR3 sequence (DNA): TGTGCCAGCAGCTTAGCGAGGTTGAACACTGAAGCTTTCTTT. The rearrangement uses TRBV7-2 and TRBJ1-1; D gene ambiguous. V was trimmed by 0 bases and J by 0 bases, leaving 5 bases between them. Per the germline V gene, CDR1 is SGHTA and CDR2 is FQGNSA. The CDR3 runs to 14 residues.

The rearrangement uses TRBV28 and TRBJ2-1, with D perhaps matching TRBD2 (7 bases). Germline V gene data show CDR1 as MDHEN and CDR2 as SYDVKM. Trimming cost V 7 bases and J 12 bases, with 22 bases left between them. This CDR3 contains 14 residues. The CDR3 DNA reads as TGTGCCAGCAACGGGGGGACACTCCACCGGGGGCAGTTCTTC. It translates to CASNGGTLHRGQFF.